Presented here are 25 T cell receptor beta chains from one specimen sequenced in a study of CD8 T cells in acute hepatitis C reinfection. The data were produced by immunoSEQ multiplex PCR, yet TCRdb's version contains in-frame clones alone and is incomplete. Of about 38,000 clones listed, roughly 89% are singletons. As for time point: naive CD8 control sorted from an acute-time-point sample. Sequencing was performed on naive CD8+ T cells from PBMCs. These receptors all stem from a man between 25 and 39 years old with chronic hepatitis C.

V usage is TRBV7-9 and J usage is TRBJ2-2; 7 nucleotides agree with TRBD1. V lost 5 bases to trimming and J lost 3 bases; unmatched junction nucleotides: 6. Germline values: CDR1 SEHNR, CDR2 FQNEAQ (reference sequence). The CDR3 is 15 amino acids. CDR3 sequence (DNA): TGTGCCAGCAGCCATACAGGGGCGCACACCGGGGAGCTGTTTTTT. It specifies CASSHTGAHTGELFF.

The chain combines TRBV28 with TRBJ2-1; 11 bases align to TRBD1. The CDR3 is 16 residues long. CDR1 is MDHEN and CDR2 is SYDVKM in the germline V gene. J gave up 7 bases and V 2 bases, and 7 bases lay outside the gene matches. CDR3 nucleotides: TGTGCCAGCAGTTTAAGAGGGACAGGGGGTTCGAATGAGCAGTTCTTC. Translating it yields CASSLRGTGGSNEQFF.

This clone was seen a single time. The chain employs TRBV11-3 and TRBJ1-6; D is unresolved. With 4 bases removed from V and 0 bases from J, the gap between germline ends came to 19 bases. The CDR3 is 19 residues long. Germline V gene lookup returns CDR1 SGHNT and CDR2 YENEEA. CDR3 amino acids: CASSSPFAVPSSYNSPLHF. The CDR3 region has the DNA TGTGCCAGCAGCTCCCCGTTTGCCGTACCAAGCTCCTATAATTCACCCCTCCACTTT.

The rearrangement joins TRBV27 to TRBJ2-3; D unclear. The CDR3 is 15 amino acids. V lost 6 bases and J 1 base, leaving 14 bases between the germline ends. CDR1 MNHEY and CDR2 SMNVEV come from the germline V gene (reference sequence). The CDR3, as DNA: TGTGCCAGCAGACCCCTAGATCGTGGCACAGATACGCAGTATTTT. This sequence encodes CASRPLDRGTDTQYF.

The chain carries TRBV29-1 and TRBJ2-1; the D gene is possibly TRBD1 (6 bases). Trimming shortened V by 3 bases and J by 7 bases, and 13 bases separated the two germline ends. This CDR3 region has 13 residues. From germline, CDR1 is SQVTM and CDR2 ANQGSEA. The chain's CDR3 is CSVDTGFGNEQFF. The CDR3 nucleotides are TGCAGCGTTGATACAGGGTTCGGGAATGAGCAGTTCTTC.

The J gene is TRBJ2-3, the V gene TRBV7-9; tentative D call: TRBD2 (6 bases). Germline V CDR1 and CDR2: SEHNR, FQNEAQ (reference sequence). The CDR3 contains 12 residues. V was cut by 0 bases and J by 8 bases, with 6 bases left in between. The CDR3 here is CASSLAGGTQYF. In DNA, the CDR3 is TGTGCCAGCAGCTTAGCGGGAGGTACGCAGTATTTT.

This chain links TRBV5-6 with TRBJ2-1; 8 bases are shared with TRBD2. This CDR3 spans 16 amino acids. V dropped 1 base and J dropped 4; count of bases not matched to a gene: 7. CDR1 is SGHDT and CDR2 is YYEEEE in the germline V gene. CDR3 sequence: CASSLSVAGRYNEQFF. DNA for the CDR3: TGTGCCAGCAGCTTGTCGGTAGCGGGACGATACAATGAGCAGTTCTTC. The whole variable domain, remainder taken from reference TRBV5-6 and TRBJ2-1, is DAGVTQSPTHLIKTRGQQVTLRCSPKSGHDTVSWYQQALGQGPQFIFQYYEEEERQRGNFPDRFSGHQFPNYSSELNVNALLLGDSALYLCASSLSVAGRYNEQFFGPGTRLTVL.

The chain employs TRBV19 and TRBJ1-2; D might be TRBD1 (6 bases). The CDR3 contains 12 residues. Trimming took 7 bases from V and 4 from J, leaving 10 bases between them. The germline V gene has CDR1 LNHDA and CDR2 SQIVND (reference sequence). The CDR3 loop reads CASTPDSYGYTF. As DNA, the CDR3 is TGTGCCAGTACCCCGGACAGCTATGGCTACACCTTC.

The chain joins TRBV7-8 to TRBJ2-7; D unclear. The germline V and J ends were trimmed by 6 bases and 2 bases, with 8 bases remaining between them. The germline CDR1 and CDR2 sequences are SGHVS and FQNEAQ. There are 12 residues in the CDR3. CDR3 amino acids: CASSDETYEQYF. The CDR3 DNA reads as TGTGCCAGCAGTGATGAAACCTACGAGCAGTACTTC.

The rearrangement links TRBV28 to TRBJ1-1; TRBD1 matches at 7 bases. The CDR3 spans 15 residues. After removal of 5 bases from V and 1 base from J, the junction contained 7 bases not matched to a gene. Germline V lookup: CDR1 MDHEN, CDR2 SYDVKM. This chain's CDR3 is CASSPLQGTNTEAFF. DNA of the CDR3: TGTGCCAGCAGTCCATTACAGGGGACGAACACTGAAGCTTTCTTT.

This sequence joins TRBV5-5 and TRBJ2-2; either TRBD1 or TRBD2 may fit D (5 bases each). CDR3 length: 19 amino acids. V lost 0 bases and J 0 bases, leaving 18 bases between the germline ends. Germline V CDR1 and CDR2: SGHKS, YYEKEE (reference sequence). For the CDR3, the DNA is TGTGCCAGCAGCTTGGGTTGGGACCCACCTAGGGCGAACACCGGGGAGCTGTTTTTT. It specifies CASSLGWDPPRANTGELFF.

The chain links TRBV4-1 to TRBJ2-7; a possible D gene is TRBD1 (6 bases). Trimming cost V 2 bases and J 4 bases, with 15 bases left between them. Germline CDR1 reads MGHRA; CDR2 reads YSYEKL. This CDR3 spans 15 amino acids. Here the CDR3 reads CASSQLTGSGYEQYF. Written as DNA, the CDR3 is TGCGCCAGCAGCCAATTAACAGGGAGTGGGTACGAGCAGTACTTC.

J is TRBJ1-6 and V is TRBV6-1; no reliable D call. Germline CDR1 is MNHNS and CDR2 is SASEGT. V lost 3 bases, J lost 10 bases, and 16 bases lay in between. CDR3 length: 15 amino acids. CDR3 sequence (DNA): TGTGCCAGCAGTGAGGAATGGCCCATAGGGTCACCCCTCCACTTT. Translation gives CASSEEWPIGSPLHF.

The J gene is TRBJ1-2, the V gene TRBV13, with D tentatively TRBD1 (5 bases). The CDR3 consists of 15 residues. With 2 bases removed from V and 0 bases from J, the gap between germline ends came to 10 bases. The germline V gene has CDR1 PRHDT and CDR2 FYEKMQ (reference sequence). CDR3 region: CASSLRGTPNYGYTF. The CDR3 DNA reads TGTGCCAGCAGCTTACGGGGGACCCCTAACTATGGCTACACCTTC.

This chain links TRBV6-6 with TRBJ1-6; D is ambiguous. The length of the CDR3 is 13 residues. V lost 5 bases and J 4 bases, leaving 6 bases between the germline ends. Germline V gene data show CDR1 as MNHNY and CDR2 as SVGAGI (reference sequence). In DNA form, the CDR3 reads TGTGCCAGCAGTGGACGGTATAATTCACCCCTCCACTTT. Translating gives CASSGRYNSPLHF.

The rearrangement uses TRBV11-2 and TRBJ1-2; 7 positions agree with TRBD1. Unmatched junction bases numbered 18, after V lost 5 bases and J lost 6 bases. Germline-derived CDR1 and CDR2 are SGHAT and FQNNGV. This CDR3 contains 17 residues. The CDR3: CASSHETGLVPINGYTF. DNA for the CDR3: TGTGCCAGCAGCCATGAGACAGGGTTGGTTCCTATTAATGGCTACACCTTC.

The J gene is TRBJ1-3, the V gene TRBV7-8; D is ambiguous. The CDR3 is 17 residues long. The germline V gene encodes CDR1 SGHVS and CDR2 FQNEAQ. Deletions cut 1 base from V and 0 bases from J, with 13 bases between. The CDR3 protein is CASSLVTVVSSGNTIYF. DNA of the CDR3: TGTGCCAGCAGCTTAGTTACGGTGGTCTCCTCTGGAAACACCATATATTTT.

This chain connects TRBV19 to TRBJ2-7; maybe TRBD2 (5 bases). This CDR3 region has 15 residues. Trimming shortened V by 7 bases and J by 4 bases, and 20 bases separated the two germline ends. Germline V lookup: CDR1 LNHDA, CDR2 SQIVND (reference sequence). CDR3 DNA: TGTGCCAGTACCCCAGATGCATTGGGGAGTTACGAGCAGTACTTC. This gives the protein CASTPDALGSYEQYF. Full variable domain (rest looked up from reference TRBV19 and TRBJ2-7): DGGITQSPKYLFRKEGQNVTLSCEQNLNHDAMYWYRQDPGQGLRLIYYSQIVNDFQKGDIAEGYSVSREKKESFPLTVTSAQKNPTAFYLCASTPDALGSYEQYFGPGTRLTVT.

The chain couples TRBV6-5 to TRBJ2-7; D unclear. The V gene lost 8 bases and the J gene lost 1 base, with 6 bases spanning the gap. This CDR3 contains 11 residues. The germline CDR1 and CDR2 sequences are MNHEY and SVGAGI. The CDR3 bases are TGTGCCAGCGGCATTTCCTACGAGCAGTACTTC. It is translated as CASGISYEQYF.

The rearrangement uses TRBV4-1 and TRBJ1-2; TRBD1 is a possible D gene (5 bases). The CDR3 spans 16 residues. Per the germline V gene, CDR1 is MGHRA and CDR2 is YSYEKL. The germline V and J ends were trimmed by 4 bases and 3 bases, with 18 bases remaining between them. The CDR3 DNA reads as TGCGCCAGCAGCCGCGCCCCAGGGTATCCGGACTATGGCTACACCTTC. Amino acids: CASSRAPGYPDYGYTF.

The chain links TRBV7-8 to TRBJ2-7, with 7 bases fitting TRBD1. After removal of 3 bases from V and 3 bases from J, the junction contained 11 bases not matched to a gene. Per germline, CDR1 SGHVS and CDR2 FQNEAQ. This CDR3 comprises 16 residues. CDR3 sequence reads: CASSLEDRDLNYEQYF. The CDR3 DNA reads TGTGCCAGCAGCTTGGAAGACAGGGATCTTAACTACGAGCAGTACTTC.

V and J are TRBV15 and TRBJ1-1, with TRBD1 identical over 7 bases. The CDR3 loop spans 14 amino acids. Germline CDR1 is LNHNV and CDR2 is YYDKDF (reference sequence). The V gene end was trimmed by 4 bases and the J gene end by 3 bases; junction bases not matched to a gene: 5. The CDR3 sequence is CATSKNTGDTEAFF. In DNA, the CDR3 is TGTGCCACCAGCAAGAACACAGGGGACACTGAAGCTTTCTTT.

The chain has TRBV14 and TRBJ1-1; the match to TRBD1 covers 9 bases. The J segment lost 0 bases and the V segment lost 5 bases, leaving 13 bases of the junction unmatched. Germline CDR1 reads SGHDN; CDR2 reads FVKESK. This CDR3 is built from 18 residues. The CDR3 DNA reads TGTGCCAGCAGCTCCCAATCCGGGACAGGGAGCATGAACACTGAAGCTTTCTTT. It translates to CASSSQSGTGSMNTEAFF.

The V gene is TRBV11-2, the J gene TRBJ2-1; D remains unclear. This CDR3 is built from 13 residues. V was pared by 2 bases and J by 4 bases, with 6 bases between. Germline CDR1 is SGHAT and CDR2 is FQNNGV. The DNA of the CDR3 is TGTGCCAGCAGCTTACCAGAATACAATGAGCAGTTCTTC. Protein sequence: CASSLPEYNEQFF. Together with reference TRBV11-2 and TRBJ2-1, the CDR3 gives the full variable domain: EAGVAQSPRYKIIEKRQSVAFWCNPISGHATLYWYQQILGQGPKLLIQFQNNGVVDDSQLPKDRFSAERLKGVDSTLKIQPAKLEDSAVYLCASSLPEYNEQFFGPGTRLTVL.

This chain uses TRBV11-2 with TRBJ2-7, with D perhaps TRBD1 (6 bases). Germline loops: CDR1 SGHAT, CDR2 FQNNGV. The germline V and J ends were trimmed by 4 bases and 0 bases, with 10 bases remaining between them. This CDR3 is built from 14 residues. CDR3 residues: CASSSPGHSYEQYF. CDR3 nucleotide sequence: TGTGCCAGCAGCTCACCGGGACACTCCTACGAGCAGTACTTC. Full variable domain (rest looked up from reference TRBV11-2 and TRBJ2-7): EAGVAQSPRYKIIEKRQSVAFWCNPISGHATLYWYQQILGQGPKLLIQFQNNGVVDDSQLPKDRFSAERLKGVDSTLKIQPAKLEDSAVYLCASSSPGHSYEQYFGPGTRLTVT.